This T cell receptor (beta chain) was found in a study of T cells of healthy individuals. TCRdb reanalysed the 5' RACE reads using MiXCR and keeps one entry per CDR3 protein. Of 50,000 to 55,000 distinct CDR3 sequences in the sample, approximately 15% were seen once. The CDR3 has 14 residues. Germline lookup yields CDR1 KGHSH and CDR2 LQKENI. Trimming shortened V by 6 bases and J by 4 bases, and 13 bases separated the two germline ends. In this sample, this clonotype turned up many times. J is TRBJ1-5 and V is TRBV18; D ambiguous. This sequence was found in a human donor in good health. The CDR3 here is CASSGSPINQPQHF. The CDR3 DNA follows: TGTGCCAGCTCGGGCAGCCCCATTAATCAGCCCCAGCATTTT.